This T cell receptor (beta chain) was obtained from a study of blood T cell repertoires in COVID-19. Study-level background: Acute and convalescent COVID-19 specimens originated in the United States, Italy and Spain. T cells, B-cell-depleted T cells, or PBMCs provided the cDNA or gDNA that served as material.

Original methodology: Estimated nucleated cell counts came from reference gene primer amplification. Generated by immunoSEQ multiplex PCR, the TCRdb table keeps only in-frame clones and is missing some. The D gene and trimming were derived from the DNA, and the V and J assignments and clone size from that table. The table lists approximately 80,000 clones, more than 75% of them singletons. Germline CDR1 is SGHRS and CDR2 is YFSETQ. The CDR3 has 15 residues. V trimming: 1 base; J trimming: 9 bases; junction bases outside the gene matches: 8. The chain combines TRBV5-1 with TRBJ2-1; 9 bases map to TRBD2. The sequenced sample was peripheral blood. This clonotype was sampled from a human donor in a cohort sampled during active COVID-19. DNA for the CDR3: TGCGCCAGCAGCTTGTCTGTTAGCGGGGGAAGTGAGCAGTTCTTC. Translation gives CASSLSVSGGSEQFF.